This T cell receptor (beta chain) appears in the sequencing data of a study of T cell changes during pregnancy in multiple sclerosis. CDR3 size: 15 residues. The V gene's germline CDR1 is KGHSH and CDR2 LQKENI. V was clipped by 4 bases and J by 8 bases, with 20 bases between them. Clones were sequenced by immunoSEQ multiplex PCR, and TCRdb holds only the in-frame ones, with some missing. The sample lists almost 55,000 clones; over 85% were seen once. This clone was found once. This TCR derives from a female donor with multiple sclerosis, enrolled in a pregnancy study. The sequenced sample was CD8+ T cells from peripheral blood mononuclear cells, obtained before pregnancy. The rearrangement joins TRBV18 to TRBJ1-2; the D gene is possibly TRBD1 (5 bases). The CDR3 coding sequence is TGTGCCAGCTCACTCACTGGAAGGGGTGTCGACGGCTACACCTTC. It translates to CASSLTGRGVDGYTF.